This T cell receptor beta chain was sequenced in a study of identifying expanded T cells in peripheral blood. Libraries were prepared by immunoSEQ multiplex PCR; TCRdb keeps only in-frame clonotypes and omits some of them. The table lists 100,000 or so clones, 80% to 90% of them singletons. The CDR3 is 11 amino acids. Trimming removed 1 base at V and 4 bases at J, with 2 bases between. CDR1 is SGHDN and CDR2 is FVKESK in the germline V gene. Healthy donors had no documented immune events, such as infections, while sampled. Points on this clone: As yet, its antigen is unknown.

Study findings and constraints: Clone count variance between roughly two-week samples rose with total template count. Over approximately two and four weeks, about 15 and 18 clones changed, versus more than 1 between replicates.

The receptor was derived from a person aged 18 to 70 in good health. What was sequenced was blood. This chain connects TRBV14 to TRBJ2-7; D gene ambiguous. The CDR3 spells CASSQGYEQYF. The CDR3 DNA follows: TGTGCCAGCAGCCAAGGGTACGAGCAGTACTTC. The whole variable domain, filled in from reference TRBV14 and TRBJ2-7, reads EAGVTQFPSHSVIEKGQTVTLRCDPISGHDNLYWYRRVMGKEIKFLLHFVKESKQDESGMPNNRFLAERTGGTYSTLKVQPAELEDSGVYFCASSQGYEQYFGPGTRLTVT.